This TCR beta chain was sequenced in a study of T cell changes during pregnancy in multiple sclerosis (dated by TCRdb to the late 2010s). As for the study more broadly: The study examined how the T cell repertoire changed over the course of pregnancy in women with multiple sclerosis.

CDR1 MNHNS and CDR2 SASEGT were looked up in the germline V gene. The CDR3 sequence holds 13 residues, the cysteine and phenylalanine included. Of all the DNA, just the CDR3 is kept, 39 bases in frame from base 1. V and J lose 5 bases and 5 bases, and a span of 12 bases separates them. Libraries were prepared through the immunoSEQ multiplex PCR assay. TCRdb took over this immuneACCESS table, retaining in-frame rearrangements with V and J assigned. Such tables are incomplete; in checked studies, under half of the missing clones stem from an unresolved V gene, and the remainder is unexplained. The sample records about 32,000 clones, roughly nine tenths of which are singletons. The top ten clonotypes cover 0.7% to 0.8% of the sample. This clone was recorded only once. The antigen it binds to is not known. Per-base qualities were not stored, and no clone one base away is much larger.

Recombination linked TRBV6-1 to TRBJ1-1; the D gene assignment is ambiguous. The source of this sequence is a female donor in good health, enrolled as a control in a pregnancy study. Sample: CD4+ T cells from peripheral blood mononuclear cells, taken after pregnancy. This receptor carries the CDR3 CASSQDPRTEAFF. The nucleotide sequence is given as TGTGCCAGCAGTCAAGACCCCCGGACTGAAGCTTTCTTT.